Listed below are T cell receptor beta chains from one sample, sequenced in a study of shared clonotypes between healthy human individuals. Sequencing used immunoSEQ multiplex PCR; TCRdb keeps in-frame clones, though not all of them. The sample has millions of clones, about 92% seen once; the top ten hold more than 0.12%. The sequenced material came from naive CD4+ T cells sorted from blood. Source of these receptors: a man aged 18 to 29 in good health. The CDR3 runs from the conserved cysteine through the conserved F or W. Each record gives: V gene, D gene, clone size, J gene, CDR3 DNA, CDR3 protein. A D gene is named only where the DNA matches it firmly. Size is omitted from some rows. Given values are once, few, many or a class for expanded clones.

>TRBV7-8|.|once|TRBJ1-6
TGTGCCAGCAGCTTAGACAGGGCCGGCAATTCACCCCTCCACTTT
CASSLDRAGNSPLHF
>TRBV30|.|.|TRBJ1-4
TGTGCCTGGGCGACAGAATATAATGAAAAACTGTTTTTT
CAWATEYNEKLFF
>TRBV28|.|.|TRBJ1-6
TGTGCCAGCAGTTTGACAGGTATCTACTCTCGGGATAATTCACCCCTCCACTTT
CASSLTGIYSRDNSPLHF
>TRBV7-2|TRBD1|.|TRBJ1-3
TGTGCCAGCAGCTTAGACAGGGGGCATGGAAACACCATATATTTT
CASSLDRGHGNTIYF
>TRBV20-1|.|.|TRBJ2-1
TGCAGTTTAGGTTTGGTTGAGCAGTTCTTC
CSLGLVEQFF
>TRBV5-6|.|.|TRBJ1-4
TGTGCCAGCAGCAACGCAGGGTCCCGCGCGGGGGAAAAACTGTTTTTT
CASSNAGSRAGEKLFF
>TRBV28|.|few|TRBJ1-5
TGTGCCAGCAGACAAGACAGGTCATCAGCCCAGCATTTT
CASRQDRSSAQHF
>TRBV11-2|.|.|TRBJ2-3
TGTGCCAGCAGCTTCAGGGGGGTCGGGAGCACAGATACGCAGTATTTT
CASSFRGVGSTDTQYF
>TRBV7-6|.|.|TRBJ2-3
TGTGCCAGCAGTTTCTCCAGCACAGATACGCAGTATTTT
CASSFSSTDTQYF
>TRBV5-1|.|.|TRBJ2-7
TGCGCCAGCAGGCCAGGACTGACCTACGAGCAGTACTTC
CASRPGLTYEQYF
>TRBV6-1|.|.|TRBJ2-3
TGTGCCAGCAGTGGGGTTTTAGGAGATACGCAGTATTTT
CASSGVLGDTQYF
>TRBV27|TRBD1|.|TRBJ1-6
TGTGCCAGCAGTCCAGACCGGGACAGGTTAAATTCACCCCTCCACTTT
CASSPDRDRLNSPLHF
>TRBV5-1|.|.|TRBJ1-1
TGCGCCAGCAGCCCGACCCTAAACACTGAAGCTTTCTTT
CASSPTLNTEAFF
>TRBV6-5|.|.|TRBJ2-7
TGTGCCAGCAGTTACGATTTCGGGACCCGCGAGCAGTACTTC
CASSYDFGTREQYF
>TRBV9|.|.|TRBJ1-6
TGTGCCAGCAGCGTAGGAGGGGGAGAAAATTCACCCCTCCACTTT
CASSVGGGENSPLHF
>TRBV19|TRBD1|.|TRBJ2-4
TGTGCCAGTAGCGATACAGGGGCCCTAGCCAAAAACATTCAGTACTTC
CASSDTGALAKNIQYF
>TRBV9|.|.|TRBJ2-3
TGTGCCAGCAGCGCATATCTAGGGGGGCCAGATACGCAGTATTTT
CASSAYLGGPDTQYF
>TRBV5-6|.|.|TRBJ1-1
TGTGCCAGCAGCTTAGGCCAGATCTCCATGAACACTGAAGCTTTCTTT
CASSLGQISMNTEAFF
>TRBV18|.|.|TRBJ2-5
TGTGCCAGCTCACCGAGCGTTTTGGGGGAGACCCAGTACTTC
CASSPSVLGETQYF
>TRBV27|.|.|TRBJ2-5
TGTGCCAGCAGTTTCCAGGGGCGGGAGACCCAGTACTTC
CASSFQGRETQYF
>TRBV9|.|.|TRBJ1-6
TGTGCCAGCAGCCAACAGAGTCTTAATTCACCCCTCCACTTT
CASSQQSLNSPLHF
>TRBV6-5|.|.|TRBJ1-6
TGTGCCAGCAGTTACTCACAGGCCACACATAATTCACCCCTCCACTTT
CASSYSQATHNSPLHF
>TRBV28|TRBD1|.|TRBJ2-7
TGTGCCACCTCAGACAGGGTGGTGGAGCAGTACTTC
CATSDRVVEQYF
>TRBV30|.|once|TRBJ1-2
TGTGCCTGGAGTACCTCGGGATGGGGGCGTGGCTACACCTTC
CAWSTSGWGRGYTF
>TRBV28|.|.|TRBJ1-2
TGTGCCAGCAGTCTTATCTTAATGGAGGGACGCTGCTTCTTC
CASSLILMEGRCFF
>TRBV5-1|.|.|TRBJ2-3
TGCGCCAGCAGCACGACAGGAGAGGTCACAGATACGCAGTATTTT
CASSTTGEVTDTQYF
>TRBV5-1|TRBD1|.|TRBJ2-2
TGCGCCAGCAGCGACCCATCGGGGACAGGGGGCCCCGGGGAGCTGTTTTTT
CASSDPSGTGGPGELFF
>TRBV9|.|.|TRBJ2-3
TGTGCCAGCAGCGCCCTGGCAGATACGCAGTATTTT
CASSALADTQYF
>TRBV9|TRBD1|.|TRBJ2-3
TGTGCCAGCAGCGTACCCTTTGGACAGGGGACTTCTAGCACAGATACGCAGTATTTT
CASSVPFGQGTSSTDTQYF
>TRBV6-5|.|.|TRBJ2-3
TGTGCCAGCAGTCCCCCCGGAGATACGCAGTATTTT
CASSPPGDTQYF
>TRBV30|.|.|TRBJ1-3
TGTGCCTGGAGCGGTGGCGTGGTAGGAAACACCATATATTTT
CAWSGGVVGNTIYF
>TRBV5-4|TRBD1|.|TRBJ1-2
TGTGCCAGCAGCTTGAAGGGACAGCTTAACTATGGCTACACCTTC
CASSLKGQLNYGYTF
>TRBV7-9|.|.|TRBJ1-2
TGTGCCAGCAGCTTAGCCGGAGCTGGCGGGCGCTACACCTTC
CASSLAGAGGRYTF
>TRBV5-4|.|.|TRBJ2-7
TGTGCCAGCAGCCGAGACTACTCCTACGAGCAGTACTTC
CASSRDYSYEQYF
>TRBV5-1|TRBD2|once|TRBJ2-5
TGCGCCAGCAGCTCGACTAGCGGGAAGGAGACCCAGTACTTC
CASSSTSGKETQYF
>TRBV7-9|.|.|TRBJ2-1
TGTGCCAGCAGCTTGGAAGGGCCCAATGAGCAGTTCTTC
CASSLEGPNEQFF
>TRBV7-2|TRBD2|.|TRBJ2-1
TGTGCCAGCAGCTTAGTTATCCGATGGGGGACTAGCCGTCTGTTCTTC
CASSLVIRWGTSRLFF
>TRBV7-7|TRBD2|.|TRBJ2-7
TGTGCTAGCAGCCCCGGGACTAGCAGCTACGAGCAGTACTTC
CASSPGTSSYEQYF
>TRBV7-9|.|.|TRBJ2-7
TGTGCCAGCAGCTCCCCTGGCGACCGGGCCTCCTACGAGCAGTACTTC
CASSSPGDRASYEQYF
>TRBV7-7|.|.|TRBJ1-1
TGTGCTAGCTCCGGGGGGCTGAACACTGAAGCTTTCTTT
CASSGGLNTEAFF
>TRBV2|TRBD1|.|TRBJ2-5
TGTGCCAGCAGCCTATGGAAACAGGGGACAGTGAAAGAGACCCAGTACTTC
CASSLWKQGTVKETQYF
>TRBV4-1|TRBD1|.|TRBJ2-7
TGCGCCAGCAGCCCCGGGACAGGGGGCAACGAGCAGTACTTC
CASSPGTGGNEQYF
>TRBV5-4|TRBD1|.|TRBJ1-2
TGTGCCAGCAGCTATGGACAGGGGGTAGGCTATGGCTACACCTTC
CASSYGQGVGYGYTF
>TRBV11-2|TRBD2|.|TRBJ2-4
TGTGCCAGCAGCCTAAGCGGGGGGATAACCAAAAACATTCAGTACTTC
CASSLSGGITKNIQYF
>TRBV6-1|.|.|TRBJ1-2
TGTGCCAGCAGTGAATCAGGATCATATGGCTACACCTTC
CASSESGSYGYTF